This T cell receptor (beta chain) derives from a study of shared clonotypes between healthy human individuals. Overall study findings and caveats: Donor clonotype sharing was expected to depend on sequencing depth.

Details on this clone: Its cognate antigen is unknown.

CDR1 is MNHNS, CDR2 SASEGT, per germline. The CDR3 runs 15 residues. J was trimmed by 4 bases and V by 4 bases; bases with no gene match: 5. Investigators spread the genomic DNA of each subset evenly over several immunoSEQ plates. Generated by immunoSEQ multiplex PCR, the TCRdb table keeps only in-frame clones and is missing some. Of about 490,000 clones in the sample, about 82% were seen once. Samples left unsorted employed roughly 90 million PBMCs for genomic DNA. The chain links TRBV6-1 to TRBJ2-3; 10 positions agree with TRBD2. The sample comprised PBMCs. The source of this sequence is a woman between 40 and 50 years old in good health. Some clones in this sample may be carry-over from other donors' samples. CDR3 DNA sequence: TGTGCCAGCAGTGGGCTAGCGGGAGACGCAGATACGCAGTATTTT. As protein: CASSGLAGDADTQYF.